This passage covers 6 T cell receptor beta chains from one sample sequenced in a study of identical twins. TCRdb passed the 5' RACE reads through MiXCR, listing each CDR3 protein once. The table has 1.5 million to 2 million distinct CDR3 sequences, 25% to 35% seen once. Sequenced input: cord blood. These receptors were obtained from a newborn girl in good health.

This chain connects TRBV20-1 to TRBJ1-1, with 8 positions matching TRBD1. The CDR3 length is 13 residues. V was clipped by 6 bases and J by 5 bases; unmatched bases: 8. CDR1 and CDR2 (germline): DFQATT, SNEGSKA (reference sequence). CDR3 in DNA: TGCAGTGCCAAAACAGGGGGGGGGACTGAAGCTTTCTTT. Translating gives CSAKTGGGTEAFF.

V usage is TRBV7-2 and J usage is TRBJ2-3, with D perhaps being TRBD1 or TRBD2 (5 bases each). V lost 5 bases and J lost 0, with 15 bases in between. This CDR3 is 16 amino acids long. From germline, CDR1 is SGHTA and CDR2 FQGNSA. The chain's CDR3 is CASSPNRGLSTDTQYF. The CDR3 coding sequence is TGTGCCAGCAGCCCCAATCGGGGCCTCAGCACAGATACGCAGTATTTT.

Only a few counts were recorded for this clonotype. The chain combines TRBV27 with TRBJ2-1; 10 bases match TRBD2. CDR1 and CDR2 (germline): MNHEY, SMNVEV (reference sequence). With 5 bases clipped from V and 3 bases from J, the junction kept 4 bases outside the gene matches. The CDR3 is 15 residues long. Here the CDR3 reads CASSLSGRRYNEQFF. CDR3 bases: TGTGCCAGCAGTCTTAGCGGGAGGCGCTACAATGAGCAGTTCTTC.

In the case of this clonotype: The junction and the germline gene differ at one end; a read error may be behind it. This chain connects TRBV28 to TRBJ2-5; 8 nucleotides align to TRBD2. TRBJ2-7 explains the end of the DNA better; the J call may be wrong. The germline V gene encodes CDR1 MDHEN and CDR2 SYDVKM. The length of the CDR3 is 16 residues. The CDR3 protein is CANSLALAEAPYEQYF. In nucleotides, the CDR3 is TGTGCCAACAGTTTGGCACTAGCGGAGGCCCCCTACGAGCAGTACTTC.

This clonotype was recorded at least ten times. This chain uses TRBV4-2 with TRBJ2-7; 9 nucleotides align to TRBD2. The CDR3 extends over 18 amino acids. Germline CDR1 and CDR2: LGHNA and YNFKEQ. The V gene end was trimmed by 0 bases and the J gene end by 3 bases; junction bases not matched to a gene: 12. The CDR3 nucleotides are TGTGCCAGCAGCCAAGATATAAGGGTAGCGGGAGTAGTCTACGAGCAGTACTTC. Its translation: CASSQDIRVAGVVYEQYF.

This clonotype came up a few times. The chain joins TRBV24-1 to TRBJ1-5; D unclear. The CDR3 has 10 residues. Germline V CDR1 and CDR2: KGHDR, SFDVKD. Trimming pared 12 bases from V and 4 bases from J, leaving 6 bases between. The CDR3 loop is CASTNQPQHF. CDR3 nucleotides: TGTGCCTCCACAAATCAGCCCCAGCATTTT.